The 23 T cell receptor beta chains given below trace back to one sample, sequenced in a study of blood T cell repertoires in COVID-19. Clones were sequenced by immunoSEQ multiplex PCR, and TCRdb holds only the in-frame ones, with some missing. The data show some 100,000 clones, with almost 85% seen just once and under 7.5% held by the top ten. Sequencing was performed on peripheral blood. Receptors originate from a man in his fifties or sixties with active or convalescent COVID-19.

The count of this clone is one. V gene TRBV6-2 or TRBV6-3 combines with J gene TRBJ1-1; TRBD1 agrees at 7 bases. In germline, CDR1 is MNHEY, CDR2 SVGEGT. V was pared by 2 bases and J by 6 bases, with 6 bases of the junction left unmatched. The CDR3 is 14 amino acids. Written as DNA, the CDR3 is TGTGCCAGCAGTTACCCGGTTGACAGGGCTGAAGCTTTCTTT. This encodes CASSYPVDRAEAFF.

V gene TRBV5-1 combines with J gene TRBJ2-7, with 8 bases aligning to TRBD1. Trimming at V came to 4 bases and at J to 2 bases, leaving 2 bases not matched to a gene. Germline CDR1 is SGHRS and CDR2 is YFSETQ. This CDR3 comprises 13 residues. The CDR3 bases are TGCGCCAGCAGCGCGACAGGGGCCTACGAGCAGTACTTC. As protein: CASSATGAYEQYF.

V gene TRBV6-5 combines with J gene TRBJ2-3; 9 nucleotides agree with TRBD1. The germline CDR1 and CDR2 sequences are MNHEY and SVGAGI. The V segment lost 0 bases and the J segment 3 bases; nucleotides outside the gene matches: 4. The CDR3 has 16 residues. CDR3 region: CASSYSWTGVTDTQYF. The CDR3 DNA follows: TGTGCCAGCAGTTACTCGTGGACAGGGGTTACAGATACGCAGTATTTT.

This chain joins TRBV29-1 and TRBJ1-3, with D unresolved. This CDR3 is 14 amino acids long. The germline V gene encodes CDR1 SQVTM and CDR2 ANQGSEA. V lost 6 bases and J 1 base, leaving 13 bases between the germline ends. CDR3 sequence: CSVQNGPSGNTIYF. CDR3 in DNA: TGCAGCGTCCAAAACGGTCCATCTGGAAACACCATATATTTT.

The V call is TRBV5-1, the J call TRBJ2-2; D is perhaps TRBD1 (5 bases). V lost 6 bases to trimming and J lost 0 bases, with 9 bases between them. Germline V gene sequence: CDR1 SGHRS, CDR2 YFSETQ. The CDR3 has 14 amino acids. CDR3 nucleotide sequence: TGCGCCAGCATGGACACACCGAACACCGGGGAGCTGTTTTTT. It is translated as CASMDTPNTGELFF.

This chain links TRBV29-1 with TRBJ1-2; D is undetermined. V lost 8 bases to trimming and J lost 3 bases, with 13 bases between them. CDR1 and CDR2 from the germline V gene are SQVTM and ANQGSEA. The CDR3 spans 12 residues. The CDR3 nucleotides read TGCAGCCTTGGAAAGGAGGACTATGGCTACACCTTC. This gives the protein CSLGKEDYGYTF.

This chain joins TRBV4-1 and TRBJ1-3, with 7 nucleotides matching TRBD1. CDR1 and CDR2 from the germline V gene are MGHRA and YSYEKL. The CDR3 consists of 16 residues. After removal of 0 bases from V and 1 base from J, the junction contained 3 bases not matched to a gene. The CDR3 coding sequence is TGCGCCAGCAGCCAAGACCAACAGGGGTCTGGAAACACCATATATTTT. Its protein is CASSQDQQGSGNTIYF.

This clone turned up a few times. The rearrangement joins TRBV6-6 to TRBJ1-6; 10 nucleotides align to TRBD1. Germline V CDR1 and CDR2: MNHNY, SVGAGI (reference sequence). V lost 4 bases, J lost 5 bases, and 2 bases stayed unmatched. The CDR3 extends over 15 amino acids. CDR3 in amino acids: CASSWGQGNNSPLHF. In nucleotides, the CDR3 is TGTGCCAGCAGTTGGGGACAGGGGAATAATTCACCCCTCCACTTT.

This clone is large by share. The rearrangement links TRBV19 to TRBJ1-1; D is undetermined. V dropped 1 base and J dropped 0 bases, with 6 bases sitting between them. The CDR3 contains 14 residues. Per germline, CDR1 LNHDA and CDR2 SQIVND (reference sequence). Here the CDR3 reads CASSIAVLNTEAFF. The CDR3 nucleotides are TGTGCCAGTAGTATAGCGGTATTGAACACTGAAGCTTTCTTT.

The chain couples TRBV6-6 to TRBJ2-7; the D gene is possibly TRBD2 (6 bases). Deletions cut 7 bases from V and 0 bases from J, with 19 bases between. The CDR3 consists of 16 residues. CDR1 MNHNY and CDR2 SVGAGI come from the germline V gene (reference sequence). DNA for the CDR3: TGTGCCAGCACTAGGAGAAAGTCTAGCGACTCCTACGAGCAGTACTTC. Protein: CASTRRKSSDSYEQYF.

V is TRBV5-1 and J is TRBJ1-3; 7 bases fit TRBD1. J lost 4 bases, V lost 3 bases, and 7 bases had no gene match. The CDR3 has 15 amino acids. Germline V gene data show CDR1 as SGHRS and CDR2 as YFSETQ. The CDR3 DNA reads as TGCGCCAGCAGCTACTCACAGGGGAGCGGAAACACCATATATTTT. Protein product: CASSYSQGSGNTIYF.

This clone showed up just a few times. DNA for the CDR3: TGTGCCAGCAGTACCTGGACAGGGAATAATTCACCCCTCCACTTT. Translating gives CASSTWTGNNSPLHF. The chain is built from TRBV6-5 and TRBJ1-6, with 8 bases lining up with TRBD1. Per the germline V gene, CDR1 is MNHEY and CDR2 is SVGAGI. This CDR3 has 15 residues. V lost 5 bases and J lost 5; bases outside the gene matches: 5.

The chain uses TRBV11-2 and TRBJ2-3; 14 bases align to TRBD2. With V trimmed by 5 bases and J by 2 bases, 9 bases remained unmatched. Germline CDR1 SGHAT, CDR2 FQNNGV. The CDR3 covers 18 residues. The CDR3 reads CASSPHRLAGGFTDTQYF. CDR3 DNA sequence: TGTGCCAGCAGCCCCCATCGACTAGCGGGGGGGTTCACAGATACGCAGTATTTT.

V is TRBV5-1 and J is TRBJ2-3; D not resolved. This CDR3 is built from 14 residues. With 2 bases removed from V and 2 bases from J, the gap between germline ends came to 9 bases. Germline assignment: CDR1 SGHRS and CDR2 YFSETQ. The CDR3 nucleotides read TGCGCCAGCAGCTTTTCCCAGGTCACAGATACGCAGTATTTT. The encoded protein is CASSFSQVTDTQYF.

This chain uses TRBV18 with TRBJ2-2; TRBD2 agrees at 11 bases. The germline CDR1 and CDR2 sequences are KGHSH and LQKENI. V lost 0 bases and J lost 7; bases outside the gene matches: 4. This CDR3 comprises 16 residues. As DNA, the CDR3 is TGTGCCAGCTCACCACCCTCTAGCGGGGGGCACGGGGAGCTGTTTTTT. Its translation: CASSPPSSGGHGELFF.

This sequence joins TRBV7-2 and TRBJ1-2; D not certain. The V gene lost 5 bases and the J gene lost 3 bases, with 16 bases spanning the gap. CDR3 length: 15 amino acids. From germline, CDR1 is SGHTA and CDR2 FQGNSA. For the CDR3, the DNA is TGTGCCAGCAGCCTCACCGCTAAGGGAGACTATGGCTACACCTTC. Residues: CASSLTAKGDYGYTF.

The chain employs TRBV5-4 and TRBJ1-6, with TRBD1 matching 10 bases. Looked up from germline, CDR1 is SGHNT and CDR2 is YYREEE (reference sequence). The CDR3 is made up of 15 amino acids. J gave up 10 bases and V 0 bases, and 4 bases lay outside the gene matches. Written as DNA, the CDR3 is TGTGCCAGCAGCTTGGCTGGGACAGGGGCCTCACCCCTCCACTTT. This codes for CASSLAGTGASPLHF. Looking up the rest from reference TRBV5-4 and TRBJ1-6 gives the full variable domain: ETGVTQSPTHLIKTRGQQVTLRCSSQSGHNTVSWYQQALGQGPQFIFQYYREEENGRGNFPPRFSGLQFPNYSSELNVNALELDDSALYLCASSLAGTGASPLHFGNGTRLTVT.

The chain is built from TRBV7-2 and TRBJ2-2; TRBD1 matches at 7 bases. CDR1 and CDR2 (germline): SGHTA, FQGNSA. V trimming: 1 base; J trimming: 6 bases; junction bases outside the gene matches: 2. The CDR3 runs 14 residues. The CDR3 bases are TGTGCCAGCAGCTTAGACAGGGGAGCCGGGGAGCTGTTTTTT. As protein: CASSLDRGAGELFF.

The chain has TRBV28 and TRBJ1-6; D unresolved. The CDR3 runs to 13 residues. Germline values: CDR1 MDHEN, CDR2 SYDVKM. Deletions cut 6 bases from V and 7 bases from J, with 10 bases between. CDR3 residues: CASREDGNSPLHF. DNA of the CDR3: TGTGCCAGCAGGGAGGATGGAAATTCACCCCTCCACTTT.

This sequence joins TRBV28 and TRBJ2-3; 9 bases fit TRBD1. The CDR3 is 15 residues long. Germline lookup yields CDR1 MDHEN and CDR2 SYDVKM. Trimming cost V 6 bases and J 1 base; bases outside gene matches: 5. This CDR3 reads CASRGTGRGTDTQYF. The CDR3 coding sequence is TGTGCCAGCAGGGGGACAGGGCGGGGCACAGATACGCAGTATTTT.

V and J are TRBV30 and TRBJ2-7, with 7 bases lining up with TRBD2. CDR3 length: 13 amino acids. Germline V gene sequence: CDR1 GTSNPN, CDR2 SVGIG (reference sequence). Trimming took 7 bases from V and 4 from J; bases not matched to a gene: 10. The CDR3 sequence is CASPGTTRYEQYV. The DNA of the CDR3 is TGTGCCTCCCCTGGGACTACCCGGTACGAGCAGTACGTC.

The chain links TRBV5-6 to TRBJ1-1; D might be TRBD1 (6 bases). The CDR3 has 13 residues. V lost 5 bases, J lost 0 bases, and 8 bases lay in between. Germline V gives CDR1 SGHDT, CDR2 YYEEEE. CDR3 coding DNA: TGTGCCAGCAGTTGGACAGTGAACACTGAAGCTTTCTTT. It codes for CASSWTVNTEAFF. The whole variable domain, remainder taken from reference TRBV5-6 and TRBJ1-1, is DAGVTQSPTHLIKTRGQQVTLRCSPKSGHDTVSWYQQALGQGPQFIFQYYEEEERQRGNFPDRFSGHQFPNYSSELNVNALLLGDSALYLCASSWTVNTEAFFGQGTRLTVV.

A few counts support this clone. The V call is TRBV7-2, the J call TRBJ2-2; 7 nucleotides match TRBD1. Per germline, CDR1 SGHTA and CDR2 FQGNSA. The J segment lost 8 bases and the V segment lost 5 bases, leaving 8 bases of the junction unmatched. The CDR3 runs to 14 residues. This CDR3 reads CASSPQGKVGELFF. The DNA for the CDR3 is TGTGCCAGCAGCCCACAGGGGAAGGTGGGGGAGCTGTTTTTT.